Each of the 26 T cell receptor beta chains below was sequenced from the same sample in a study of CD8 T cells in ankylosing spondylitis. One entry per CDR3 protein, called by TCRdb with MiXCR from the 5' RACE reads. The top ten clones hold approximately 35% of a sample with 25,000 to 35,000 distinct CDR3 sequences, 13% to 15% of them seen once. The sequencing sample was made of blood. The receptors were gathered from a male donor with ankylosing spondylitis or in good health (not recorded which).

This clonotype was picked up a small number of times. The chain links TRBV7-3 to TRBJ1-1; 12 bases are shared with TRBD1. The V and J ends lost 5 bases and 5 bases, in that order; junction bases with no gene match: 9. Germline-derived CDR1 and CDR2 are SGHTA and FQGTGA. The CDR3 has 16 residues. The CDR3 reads CASSRRGTGGGTEAFF. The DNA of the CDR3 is TGTGCCAGCAGCCGGCGGGGGACAGGGGGCGGAACTGAAGCTTTCTTT.

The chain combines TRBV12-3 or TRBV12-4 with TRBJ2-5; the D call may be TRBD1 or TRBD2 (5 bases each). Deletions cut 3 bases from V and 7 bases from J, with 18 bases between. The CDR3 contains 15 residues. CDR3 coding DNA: TGTGCCAGCAGTTTTTCTGACCAGCGTGGGGGGACCCAGTACTTC. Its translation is CASSFSDQRGGTQYF.

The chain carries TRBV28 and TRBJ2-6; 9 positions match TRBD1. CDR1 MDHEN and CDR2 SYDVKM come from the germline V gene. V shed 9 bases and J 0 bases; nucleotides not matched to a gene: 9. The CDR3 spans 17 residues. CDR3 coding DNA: TGTGCCAGTAGTGGGGACAGGGACTACTCTGGGGCCAACGTCCTGACTTTC. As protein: CASSGDRDYSGANVLTF.

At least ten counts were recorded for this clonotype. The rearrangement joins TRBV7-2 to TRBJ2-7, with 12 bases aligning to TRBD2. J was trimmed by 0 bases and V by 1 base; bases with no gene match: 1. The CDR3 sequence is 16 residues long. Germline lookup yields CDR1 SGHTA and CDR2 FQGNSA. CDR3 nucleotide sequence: TGTGCCAGCAGCTTAGGGACTAGCGGGATCTCCTACGAGCAGTACTTC. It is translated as CASSLGTSGISYEQYF.

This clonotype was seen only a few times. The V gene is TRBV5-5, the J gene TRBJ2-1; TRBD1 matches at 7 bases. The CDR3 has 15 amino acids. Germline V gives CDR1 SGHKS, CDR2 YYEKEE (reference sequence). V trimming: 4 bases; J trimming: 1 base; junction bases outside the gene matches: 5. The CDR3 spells CASSGRDRSYNEQFF. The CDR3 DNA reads TGTGCCAGCAGCGGCCGGGACAGATCCTACAATGAGCAGTTCTTC.

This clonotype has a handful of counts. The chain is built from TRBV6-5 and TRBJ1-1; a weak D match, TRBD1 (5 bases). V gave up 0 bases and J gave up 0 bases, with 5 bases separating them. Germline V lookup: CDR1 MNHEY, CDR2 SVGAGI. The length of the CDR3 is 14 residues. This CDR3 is CASSYSRVNTEAFF. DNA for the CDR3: TGTGCCAGCAGTTACTCCAGGGTGAACACTGAAGCTTTCTTT.

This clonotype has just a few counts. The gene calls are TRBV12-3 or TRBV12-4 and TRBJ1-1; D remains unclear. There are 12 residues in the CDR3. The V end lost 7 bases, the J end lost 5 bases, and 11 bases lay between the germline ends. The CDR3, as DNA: TGTGCCAGCAACCGTGCCGGGACTGAAGCTTTCTTT. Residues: CASNRAGTEAFF.

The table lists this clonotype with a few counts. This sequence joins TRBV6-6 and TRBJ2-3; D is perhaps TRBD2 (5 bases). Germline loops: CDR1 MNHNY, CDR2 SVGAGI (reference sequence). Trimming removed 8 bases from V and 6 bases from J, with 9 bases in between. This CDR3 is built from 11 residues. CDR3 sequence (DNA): TGTGCCAGCCTGACGGGGGATACGCAGTATTTT. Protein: CASLTGDTQYF.

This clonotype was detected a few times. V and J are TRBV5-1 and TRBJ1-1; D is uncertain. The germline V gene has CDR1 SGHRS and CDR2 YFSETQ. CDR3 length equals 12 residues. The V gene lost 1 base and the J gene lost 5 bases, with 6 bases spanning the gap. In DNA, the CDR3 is TGCGCCAGCAGCTTGCCCAGTACTGAAGCTTTCTTT. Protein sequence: CASSLPSTEAFF. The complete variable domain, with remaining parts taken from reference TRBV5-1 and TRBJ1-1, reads KAGVTQTPRYLIKTRGQQVTLSCSPISGHRSVSWYQQTPGQGLQFLFEYFSETQRNKGNFPGRFSGRQFSNSRSEMNVSTLELGDSALYLCASSLPSTEAFFGQGTRLTVV.

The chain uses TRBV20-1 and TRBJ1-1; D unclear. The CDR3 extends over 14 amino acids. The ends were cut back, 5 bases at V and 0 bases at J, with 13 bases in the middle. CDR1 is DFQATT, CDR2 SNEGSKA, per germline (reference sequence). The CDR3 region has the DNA TGCAGTGCTGTCGTCCCGCCCATGAACACTGAAGCTTTCTTT. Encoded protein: CSAVVPPMNTEAFF.

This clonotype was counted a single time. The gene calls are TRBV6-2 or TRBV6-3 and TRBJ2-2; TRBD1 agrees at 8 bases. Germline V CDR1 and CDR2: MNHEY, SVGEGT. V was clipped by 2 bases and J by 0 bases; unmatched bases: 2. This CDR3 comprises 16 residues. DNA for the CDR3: TGTGCCAGCAGTTACAGCAGGGGGCCGAACACCGGGGAGCTGTTTTTT. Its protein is CASSYSRGPNTGELFF.

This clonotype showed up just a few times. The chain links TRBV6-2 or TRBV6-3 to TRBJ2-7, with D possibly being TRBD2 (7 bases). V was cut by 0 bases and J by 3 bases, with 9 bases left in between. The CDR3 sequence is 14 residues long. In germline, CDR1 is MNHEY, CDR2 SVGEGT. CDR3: CASSYSRGGYEQYF. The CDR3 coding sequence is TGTGCCAGCAGTTACTCGAGGGGGGGCTACGAGCAGTACTTC.

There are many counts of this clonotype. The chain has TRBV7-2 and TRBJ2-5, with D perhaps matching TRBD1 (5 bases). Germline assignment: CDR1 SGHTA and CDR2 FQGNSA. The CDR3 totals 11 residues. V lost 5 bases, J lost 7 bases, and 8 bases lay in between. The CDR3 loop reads CASSKQGTQYF. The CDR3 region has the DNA TGTGCCAGCAGCAAGCAGGGGACCCAGTACTTC.

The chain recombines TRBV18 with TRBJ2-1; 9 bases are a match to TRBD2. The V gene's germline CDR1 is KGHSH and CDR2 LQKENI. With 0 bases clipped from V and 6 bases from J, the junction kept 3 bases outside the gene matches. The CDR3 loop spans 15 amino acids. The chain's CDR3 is CASSPPARGGNEQFF. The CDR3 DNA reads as TGTGCCAGCTCACCACCGGCGCGGGGGGGCAATGAGCAGTTCTTC. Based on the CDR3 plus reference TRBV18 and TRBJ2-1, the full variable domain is NAGVMQNPRHLVRRRGQEARLRCSPMKGHSHVYWYRQLPEEGLKFMVYLQKENIIDESGMPKERFSAEFPKEGPSILRIQQVVRGDSAAYFCASSPPARGGNEQFFGPGTRLTVL.

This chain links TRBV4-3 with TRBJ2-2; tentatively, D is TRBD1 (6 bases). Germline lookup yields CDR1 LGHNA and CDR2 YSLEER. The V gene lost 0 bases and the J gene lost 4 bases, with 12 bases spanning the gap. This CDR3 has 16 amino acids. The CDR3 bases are TGCGCCAGCAGCCAAGATCGGACAGTTAGCACCGGGGAGCTGTTTTTT. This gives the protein CASSQDRTVSTGELFF.

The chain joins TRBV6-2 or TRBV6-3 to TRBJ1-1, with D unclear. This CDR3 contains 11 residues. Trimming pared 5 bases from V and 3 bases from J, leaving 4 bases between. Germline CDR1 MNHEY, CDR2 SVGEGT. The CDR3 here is CASSKDTEAFF. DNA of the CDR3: TGTGCCAGCAGTAAGGACACTGAAGCTTTCTTT.

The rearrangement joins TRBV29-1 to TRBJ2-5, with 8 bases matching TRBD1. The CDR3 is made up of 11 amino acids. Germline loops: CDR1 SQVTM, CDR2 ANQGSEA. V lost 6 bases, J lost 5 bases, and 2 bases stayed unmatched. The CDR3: CSVDRAETQYF. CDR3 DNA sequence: TGCAGCGTGGACAGGGCGGAGACCCAGTACTTC.

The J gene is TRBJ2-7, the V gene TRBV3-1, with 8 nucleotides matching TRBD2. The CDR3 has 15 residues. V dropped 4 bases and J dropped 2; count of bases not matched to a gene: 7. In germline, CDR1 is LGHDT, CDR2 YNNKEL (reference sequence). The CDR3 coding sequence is TGTGCCAGCAGCCCCTTAAGCGGGAGAGCCTACGAGCAGTACTTC. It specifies CASSPLSGRAYEQYF.

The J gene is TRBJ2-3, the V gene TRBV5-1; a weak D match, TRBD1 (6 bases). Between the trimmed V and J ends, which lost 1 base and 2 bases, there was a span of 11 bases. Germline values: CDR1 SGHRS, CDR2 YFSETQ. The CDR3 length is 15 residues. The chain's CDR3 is CASSLSTGHTDTQYF. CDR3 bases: TGCGCCAGCAGCTTGTCCACAGGGCACACAGATACGCAGTATTTT.

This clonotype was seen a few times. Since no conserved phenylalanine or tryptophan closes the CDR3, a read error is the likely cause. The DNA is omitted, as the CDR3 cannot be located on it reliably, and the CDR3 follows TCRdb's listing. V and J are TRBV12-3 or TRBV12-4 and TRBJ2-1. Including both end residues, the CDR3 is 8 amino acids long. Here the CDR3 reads CASSLMDV.

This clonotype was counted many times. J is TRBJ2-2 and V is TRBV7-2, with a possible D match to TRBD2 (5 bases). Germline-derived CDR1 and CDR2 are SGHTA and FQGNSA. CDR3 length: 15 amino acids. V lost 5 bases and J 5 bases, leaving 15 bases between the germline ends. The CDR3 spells CASSPAGPGTGELFF. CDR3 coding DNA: TGTGCCAGCAGCCCCGCGGGCCCTGGAACCGGGGAGCTGTTTTTT.

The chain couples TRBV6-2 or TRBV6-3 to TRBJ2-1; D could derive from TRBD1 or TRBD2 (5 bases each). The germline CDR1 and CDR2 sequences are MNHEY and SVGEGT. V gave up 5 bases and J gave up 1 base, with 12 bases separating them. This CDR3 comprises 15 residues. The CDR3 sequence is CASSPGPRSYNEQFF. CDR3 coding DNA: TGTGCCAGCAGTCCGGGACCGCGATCCTACAATGAGCAGTTCTTC.

For the CDR3, the DNA is TGTGCCAGCAGCTTATCCGTAGCGGGAGGGCTCGCCTACGAGCAGTACTTC. Protein: CASSLSVAGGLAYEQYF. The chain combines TRBV7-2 with TRBJ2-7; 11 bases match TRBD2. Germline V gene lookup returns CDR1 SGHTA and CDR2 FQGNSA. The junction had 8 bases not matched to a gene; V was cut back by 2 bases and J by 2 bases. CDR3 size: 17 residues. Complete variable domain (other parts from reference TRBV7-2 and TRBJ2-7): GAGVSQSPSNKVTEKGKDVELRCDPISGHTALYWYRQSLGQGLEFLIYFQGNSAPDKSGLPSDRFSAERTGGSVSTLTIQRTQQEDSAVYLCASSLSVAGGLAYEQYFGPGTRLTVT.

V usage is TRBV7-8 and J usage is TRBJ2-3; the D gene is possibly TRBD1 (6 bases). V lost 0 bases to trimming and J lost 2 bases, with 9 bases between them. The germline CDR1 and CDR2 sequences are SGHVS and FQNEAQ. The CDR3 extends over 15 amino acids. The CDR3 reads CASSLAGANTDTQYF. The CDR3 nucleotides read TGTGCCAGCAGCTTAGCGGGGGCCAACACAGATACGCAGTATTTT.

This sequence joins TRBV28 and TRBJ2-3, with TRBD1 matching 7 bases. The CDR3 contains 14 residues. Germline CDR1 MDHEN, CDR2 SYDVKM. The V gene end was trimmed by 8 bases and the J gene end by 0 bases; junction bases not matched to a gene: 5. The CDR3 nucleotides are TGTGCCAGCCAAGGGGGCCCGAGCACAGATACGCAGTATTTT. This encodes CASQGGPSTDTQYF.

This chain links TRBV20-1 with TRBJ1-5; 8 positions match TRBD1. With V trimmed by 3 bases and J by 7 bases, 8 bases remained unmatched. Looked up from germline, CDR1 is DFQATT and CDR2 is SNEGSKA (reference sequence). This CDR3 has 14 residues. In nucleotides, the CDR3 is TGCAGTGCTAGGGGGGACAGGCAAGCCCAGCCCCAGCATTTT. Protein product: CSARGDRQAQPQHF.